Each of the 4 T cell receptor beta chains below was sequenced from the same sample in a study of neurological immune-mediated disorders. Via MiXCR, TCRdb re-called the 5' RACE reads, giving one row per CDR3 protein. The sample has about 36,000 distinct CDR3 sequences, 10% to 13% seen once; the top ten hold 6.6%. The sequenced sample was PBMCs. These receptors were collected from a woman aged 25 to 39 with HTLV-1-associated myelopathy (HAM/TSP).

This clonotype was seen ten or more times. V gene TRBV20-1 combines with J gene TRBJ2-3; the D is unclear. CDR1 and CDR2 (germline): DFQATT, SNEGSKA (reference sequence). V shed 0 bases and J shed 2 bases, with 9 bases lying between them. The CDR3 has 14 amino acids. The CDR3 DNA reads as TGCAGTGCTAGAGAATCGACCGTCACAGATACGCAGTATTTT. Protein product: CSARESTVTDTQYF.

At least ten counts were recorded for this clonotype. V gene TRBV20-1 combines with J gene TRBJ2-1; 8 bases line up with TRBD1. The CDR3 has 16 amino acids. The V segment lost 4 bases and the J segment 7 bases; nucleotides outside the gene matches: 15. CDR1 is DFQATT, CDR2 SNEGSKA, per germline (reference sequence). CDR3 sequence reads: CSATKTPMRQGNEQFF. CDR3 bases: TGCAGTGCTACAAAAACCCCGATGAGACAGGGGAATGAGCAGTTCTTC.

A note on this clonotype: This may come from a read error, since a much larger clone is one base off. The chain combines TRBV20-1 with TRBJ2-7, with D possibly TRBD1 on 5 matching bases. In germline, CDR1 is DFQATT, CDR2 SNEGSKA (reference sequence). V was cut by 7 bases and J by 5 bases, with 18 bases left in between. The CDR3 spans 13 residues. The CDR3, as DNA: TGCAGTGGTTTGTACGACAGTTCCAACGAGCAGTACTTC. This gives the protein CSGLYDSSNEQYF.

This clonotype was seen repeatedly, ten times or more. The chain joins TRBV10-3 to TRBJ2-2; TRBD1 aligns across 7 bases. The CDR3 consists of 14 residues. V trimming: 5 bases; J trimming: 7 bases; junction bases outside the gene matches: 7. CDR1 and CDR2 from the germline V gene are ENHRY and SYGVKD. As DNA, the CDR3 is TGTGCCATCAGTCGGACAGGCGCGATCGGGGAGCTGTTTTTT. This gives the protein CAISRTGAIGELFF.